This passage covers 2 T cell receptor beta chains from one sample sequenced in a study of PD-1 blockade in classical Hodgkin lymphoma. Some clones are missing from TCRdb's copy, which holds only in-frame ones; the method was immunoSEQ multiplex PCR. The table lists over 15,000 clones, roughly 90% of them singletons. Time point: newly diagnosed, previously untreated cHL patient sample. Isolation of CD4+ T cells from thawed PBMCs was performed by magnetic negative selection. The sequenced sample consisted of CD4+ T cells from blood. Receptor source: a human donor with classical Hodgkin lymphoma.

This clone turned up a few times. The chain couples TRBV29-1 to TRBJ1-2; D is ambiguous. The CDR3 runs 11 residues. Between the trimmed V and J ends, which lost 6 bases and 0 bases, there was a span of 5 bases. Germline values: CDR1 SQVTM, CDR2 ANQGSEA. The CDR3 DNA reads TGCAGCGTAGCAGCTAACTATGGCTACACCTTC. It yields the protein CSVAANYGYTF.

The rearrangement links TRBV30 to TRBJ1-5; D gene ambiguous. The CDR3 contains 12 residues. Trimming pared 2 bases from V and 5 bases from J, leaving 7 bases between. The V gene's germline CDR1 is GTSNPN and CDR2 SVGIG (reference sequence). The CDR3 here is CAWSYGDQPQHF. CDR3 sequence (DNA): TGTGCCTGGAGTTATGGAGATCAGCCCCAGCATTTT.